This T cell receptor beta chain is from a study of T-cell reconstitution after alpha-beta-depleted transplantation in children (dated by TCRdb to 2016 to 2017). Context from the whole study: T-cell immune reconstitution after TCRalphabeta/CD19-depleted allogeneic hematopoietic cell transplantation in children was quantitatively tracked in the study by means of TCR repertoire profiling.

This sample's treatment or condition label indicates: allogeneic hematopoietic cell transplantation with graft depleted of TCRalphabeta T cells and CD19 B cells. Transplant recipients were children who received TCRalphabeta/CD19-depleted allogeneic hematopoietic cell grafts. What the research found in general, with its limitations: In some patients, the high TCRbeta diversity seen at day 60 was put down to recipient T cells and intrathymic progenitors that had survived conditioning. The apparently early alphabetaT-cell count recovery about two months after transplant was reportedly dependent on only several hundred rapidly expanded clones derived from non-depleted graft cells. Over the following months the frequencies of hyperexpanded clones went down, and after one year T-cell counts and TCRbeta diversity were mostly credited to newly produced T cells.

This clonotype was seen more than once but under ten times. Its antigen has not been determined. Base-call qualities are not available, and no considerably larger clone is one nucleotide away. The CDR3 contains 19 residues, cysteine and phenylalanine counted. Here the CDR3 DNA is all that survives: 57 bases in frame from base 1. Libraries came from PCR. The sequencer was an Illumina HiSeq 2500. TCR libraries were prepared with molecular barcoding, using unique molecular identifiers to normalize TCRbeta repertoire quantification. Using fastp trimming at Q25 and MiXCR clonotype assembly, TCRdb reanalyzed the public sequencing data and kept in-frame beta chains. A single entry per CDR3 protein holds the most common genes and DNA from its merged rows. This sample comprises 500,000 to 750,000 distinct CDR3 sequences, more than 20% of them detected only once. The leading ten clones occupy around a third of the sample.

The chain employs TRBV21-1 and TRBJ2-1; the table's D call, TRBD2, has no DNA check behind it. TRBV21-1 is a pseudogene locus. The origin of this receptor is a boy in the first two years of life with Wiskott-Aldrich syndrome, due to receive a stem cell transplant. The source was PBMCs, collected before TCRalphabeta/CD19-depleted stem cell transplant. The CDR3 region has the sequence CASSKAGPTSGRGENEQFF. DNA sequence: TGTGCCAGCAGCAAAGCGGGGCCGACTAGCGGGAGGGGAGAAAATGAGCAGTTCTTC.